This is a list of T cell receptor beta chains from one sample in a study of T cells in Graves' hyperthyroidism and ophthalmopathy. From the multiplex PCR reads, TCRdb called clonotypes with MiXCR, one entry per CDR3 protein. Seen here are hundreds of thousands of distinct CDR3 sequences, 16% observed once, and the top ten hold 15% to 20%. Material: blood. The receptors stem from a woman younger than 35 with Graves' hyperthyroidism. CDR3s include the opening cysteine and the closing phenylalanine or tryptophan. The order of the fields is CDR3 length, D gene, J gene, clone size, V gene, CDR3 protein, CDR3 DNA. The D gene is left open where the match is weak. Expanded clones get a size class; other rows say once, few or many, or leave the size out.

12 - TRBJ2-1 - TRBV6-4 CASSDRDNEQFF TGTGCCAGCAGTGACAGGGACAATGAGCAGTTCTTC
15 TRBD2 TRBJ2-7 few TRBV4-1 CASSQAGTIQYEQYF TGCGCCAGCAGCCAGGCCGGGACTATCCAATACGAGCAGTACTTC
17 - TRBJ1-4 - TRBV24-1 CATSDPKDPTTNEKLFF TGTGCCACCAGTGATCCTAAGGACCCTACAACTAATGAAAAACTGTTTTTT
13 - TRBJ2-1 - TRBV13 CASRGRLYNEQFF TGTGCCAGCCGGGGACGGCTCTACAATGAGCAGTTCTTC
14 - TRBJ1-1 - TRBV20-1 CSTTTADVFTEAFF TGCAGTACAACGACGGCTGACGTTTTCACTGAAGCTTTCTTT
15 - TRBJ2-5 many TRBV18 CASSPRLAGQETQYF TGTGCCAGCTCACCACGGCTAGCAGGGCAAGAGACCCAGTACTTC
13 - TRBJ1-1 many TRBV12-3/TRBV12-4 CASRRALNTEAFF TGTGCCAGCAGGCGGGCATTGAACACTGAAGCTTTCTTT
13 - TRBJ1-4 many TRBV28 CASSLYTNEKLFF TGTGCCAGCAGTTTGTATACTAATGAAAAACTGTTTTTT
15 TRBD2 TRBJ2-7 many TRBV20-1 CSASSGTSGAYEQYF TGCAGTGCTTCCAGCGGGACTAGCGGAGCCTACGAGCAGTACTTC
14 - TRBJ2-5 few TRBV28 CASTEAWGRETQYF TGTGCCAGCACAGAAGCATGGGGGCGGGAGACCCAGTACTTC
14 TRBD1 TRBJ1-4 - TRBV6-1 CASSQRGQGEKLFF TGTGCCAGCAGTCAGAGGGGGCAAGGTGAAAAACTGTTTTTT
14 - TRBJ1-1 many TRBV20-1 CSAFLPEGNTEAFF TGCAGTGCTTTCTTACCCGAGGGGAACACTGAAGCTTTCTTT
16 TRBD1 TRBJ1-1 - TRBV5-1 CASSLEGQFSVAEAFF TGCGCCAGCAGCTTGGAGGGACAGTTCTCTGTCGCTGAAGCTTTCTTT
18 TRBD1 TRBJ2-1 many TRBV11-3 CASSLGRQGKGSYNEQFF TGTGCCAGCAGCTTAGGCCGACAGGGGAAGGGCTCCTACAATGAGCAGTTCTTC
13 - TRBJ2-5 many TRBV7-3 CASSPGAGETQYF TGTGCCAGCAGCCCCGGGGCTGGAGAGACCCAGTACTTC
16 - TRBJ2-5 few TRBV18 CASSPGVRRTKETQYF TGTGCCAGCTCACCTGGCGTCCGCCGGACCAAAGAGACCCAGTACTTC
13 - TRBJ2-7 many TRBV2 CASIPGSSYEQYF TGTGCCAGCATCCCGGGCAGCTCCTACGAGCAGTACTTC
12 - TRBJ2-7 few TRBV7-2 CASSPDWGEQYF TGTGCCAGCAGTCCGGACTGGGGCGAGCAGTACTTC
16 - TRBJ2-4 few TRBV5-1 CASSPLGGTANALQYF TGCGCCAGCAGCCCCCTTGGCGGTACCGCAAACGCTCTTCAGTACTTC
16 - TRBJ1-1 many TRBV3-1 CASSQAGTAPNTEAFF TGTGCCAGCAGCCAAGCAGGGACTGCGCCGAACACTGAAGCTTTCTTT
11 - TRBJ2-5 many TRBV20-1 CSASPPETQYF TGCAGTGCTAGCCCCCCCGAGACCCAGTACTTC
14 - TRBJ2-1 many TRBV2 CASSEDSTYNEQFF TGTGCCAGCAGTGAAGACTCGACCTACAATGAGCAGTTCTTC
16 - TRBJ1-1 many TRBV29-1 CSVDEAARAMNTEAFF TGCAGCGTTGATGAGGCAGCGAGAGCCATGAACACTGAAGCTTTCTTT
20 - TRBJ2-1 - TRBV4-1 CASSLPRGTIGRHPHNEQFF TGCGCCAGCAGCCTCCCGAGGGGGACTATCGGGCGACACCCTCACAATGAGCAGTTCTTC
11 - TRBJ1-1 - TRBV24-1 CATSEGGVVFF TGTGCCACCAGTGAAGGGGGAGTGGTTTTCTTT
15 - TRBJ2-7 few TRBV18 CASSSEKSFAYEQYF TGTGCCAGCTCCTCCGAGAAGTCTTTCGCCTACGAGCAGTACTTC
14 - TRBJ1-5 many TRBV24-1 CATSDFASNQPQHF TGTGCCACCAGTGATTTTGCTAGCAATCAGCCCCAGCATTTT
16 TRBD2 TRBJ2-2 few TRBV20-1 CSAASLAGGITGELFF TGCAGTGCAGCGTCACTAGCGGGAGGAATAACCGGGGAGCTGTTTTTT
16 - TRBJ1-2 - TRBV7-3 CASTIFGKQANYGYTF TGTGCCAGCACCATTTTTGGAAAACAAGCTAACTATGGCTACACCTTC
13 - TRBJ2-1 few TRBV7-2 CASSLAAEGEQFF TGTGCCAGCAGCTTAGCAGCCGAGGGTGAGCAGTTCTTC
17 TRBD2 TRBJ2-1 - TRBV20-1 CSARERTGGGWLNEQFF TGCAGTGCTAGAGAGAGAACCGGGGGGGGCTGGTTAAATGAGCAGTTCTTC
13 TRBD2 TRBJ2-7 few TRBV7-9 CASSTGLAGGPYF TGTGCCAGCAGCACGGGACTAGCGGGAGGGCCGTACTTC
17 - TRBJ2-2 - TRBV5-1 CASSLSAQGPTTGELFF TGCGCCAGCAGCTTGTCGGCGCAGGGGCCAACCACCGGGGAGCTGTTTTTT
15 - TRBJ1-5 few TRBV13 CASSLRVASNQPQHF TGTGCCAGCAGCTTGAGGGTGGCCAGCAATCAGCCCCAGCATTTT
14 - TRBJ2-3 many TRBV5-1 CASSLVQITDTQYF TGCGCCAGCAGCTTGGTCCAGATCACAGATACGCAGTATTTT
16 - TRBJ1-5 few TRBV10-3 CAISESGFGRNQPQHF TGTGCCATCAGTGAGTCAGGCTTTGGGCGCAATCAGCCCCAGCATTTT
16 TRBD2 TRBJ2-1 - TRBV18 CASSPPLAGSYNEQFF TGTGCCAGCTCACCACCCCTAGCGGGCTCCTACAATGAGCAGTTCTTC
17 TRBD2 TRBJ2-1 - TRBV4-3 CASSQDPLAGGYNEQFF TGCGCCAGCAGCCAAGATCCACTAGCGGGGGGCTACAATGAGCAGTTCTTC
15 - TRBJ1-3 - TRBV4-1 CASSQRDMGGNTIYF TGCGCCAGCAGCCAGCGGGACATGGGCGGAAACACCATATATTTT
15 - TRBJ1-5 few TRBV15 CATSTTGGSNQPQHF TGTGCCACCAGCACAACAGGAGGGAGCAATCAGCCCCAGCATTTT
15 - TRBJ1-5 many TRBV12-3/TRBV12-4 CASSLQGRRNQPQHF TGTGCCAGCAGTTTGCAGGGGCGACGCAATCAGCCCCAGCATTTT